The rows below give T cell receptor beta chains drawn from one sample of a study of blood T cell repertoires in COVID-19. Sequencing was performed with immunoSEQ multiplex PCR; in TCRdb, only in-frame clones are kept and a portion is missing. The sample yields roughly 40,000 clones, approximately 90% seen once. Sequenced sample: peripheral blood. The source of these receptors is a man younger than 40 with active or convalescent COVID-19. Each CDR3 is given with its conserved first and last residue. D genes are given only for firm matches. Rows may omit the clone size; those that give it use once, few, many or a size class.

D gene	V gene	J gene	clone size	CDR3 DNA	CDR3 protein
TRBD1	TRBV11-2	TRBJ2-7	.	TGTGCCAGCAGCTTATACGCGACAGGGGGTTACGAGCAGTACTTC	CASSLYATGGYEQYF
TRBD1	TRBV23-1	TRBJ2-2	.	TGCGCCAGCACCCCTCTCGGGACAGGGCATCCCGGGGAGCTGTTTTTT	CASTPLGTGHPGELFF
.	TRBV6-2/TRBV6-3	TRBJ2-7	.	TGTGCCAGCAGCCACTTCGGCGAGCAGTACTTC	CASSHFGEQYF
.	TRBV10-3	TRBJ1-4	.	TGTGCCATCAGCCCCGGGACAACTAATGAAAAACTGTTTTTT	CAISPGTTNEKLFF
TRBD2	TRBV6-6	TRBJ2-3	once	TGTGCCAGCAGGCTCCCTTTAGCGGGGGGCACAGATACGCAGTATTTT	CASRLPLAGGTDTQYF
.	TRBV30	TRBJ1-5	.	TGTGCCTGGAGTGTAGGGGGTAGTCAGCCCCAGCATTTT	CAWSVGGSQPQHF
TRBD2	TRBV11-3	TRBJ2-1	.	TGTGCCAGCAGCCCCCGGACTAGCGTCTATGAGCAGTTCTTC	CASSPRTSVYEQFF
.	TRBV12-3/TRBV12-4	TRBJ2-5	.	TGTGCCAGCAGTTTAGAGCAGGCCCAGTACTTC	CASSLEQAQYF
.	TRBV5-6	TRBJ2-2	.	TGTGCCAGCAGCTTTAAGCAGAACACCGGGGAGCTGTTTTTT	CASSFKQNTGELFF
TRBD1	TRBV9	TRBJ1-3	.	TGTGCCAGCAGCGCTCAGCTGCAGGGGGCAATCTCTGGAAACACCATATATTTT	CASSAQLQGAISGNTIYF
.	TRBV7-8	TRBJ1-1	.	TGTGCCAGCAGCTTTACGGAGACTGAAGCTTTCTTT	CASSFTETEAFF
TRBD2	TRBV5-5	TRBJ2-1	.	TGTGCCAGCAGCTTGATGGGCGGGAGGGCCAGTACTGAGCAGTTCTTC	CASSLMGGRASTEQFF
.	TRBV27	TRBJ2-7	.	TGTGCCAGCAGTCAACAGGGAGCTCGAACTCTTTACGAGCAGTACTTC	CASSQQGARTLYEQYF
.	TRBV6-1	TRBJ1-1	.	TGTGCCAGCAGTGAAACAACCTACACTGAAGCTTTCTTT	CASSETTYTEAFF
TRBD1	TRBV6-5	TRBJ1-1	.	TGTGCCACAAAACAGGGGCTTCACACTGAAGCTTTCTTT	CATKQGLHTEAFF
TRBD2	TRBV27	TRBJ2-3	.	TGTGCCAGCAGTTTTAAAGTGGGGCGGGGGGCTAGCACAGATACGCAGTATTTT	CASSFKVGRGASTDTQYF
TRBD1	TRBV7-9	TRBJ2-5	.	TGTGCCAGCAGCTCAACATCCGGGACAGGTGCATTGGAGACCCAGTACTTC	CASSSTSGTGALETQYF
.	TRBV29-1	TRBJ2-1	.	TGCAGCGTGCCCGGGTCTCCCAATGAGCAGTTCTTC	CSVPGSPNEQFF
.	TRBV7-2	TRBJ2-2	.	TGTGCCAGCAGCTTAGAGGCAGGTGTGGCCGGGGAGCTGTTTTTT	CASSLEAGVAGELFF
TRBD1	TRBV19	TRBJ1-4	.	TGTGCCAGTAGTGTTGGACAGGAGCAGAAACTGTTTTTT	CASSVGQEQKLFF
.	TRBV11-3	TRBJ2-6	.	TGTGCCAGCAGCCCGCAAGACACGTTTATTAACTCTGGGGCCAACGTCCTGACTTTC	CASSPQDTFINSGANVLTF
.	TRBV20-1	TRBJ1-1	.	TGCAGTGCTAGTTCCGGGATATCGAACACTGAAGCTTTCTTT	CSASSGISNTEAFF
.	TRBV6-6	TRBJ2-7	.	TGTGCCAGCAGTTCTCAGGCGGGGTACGAGCAGTACTTC	CASSSQAGYEQYF
.	TRBV12-3/TRBV12-4	TRBJ2-1	.	TGTGCCAGCAGTCCCGCTATTTACAATGAGCAGTTCTTC	CASSPAIYNEQFF
.	TRBV28	TRBJ1-3	.	TGTGCCAGCAGCCAACAGGGTTTCGGAAACACCATATATTTT	CASSQQGFGNTIYF